This T cell receptor (beta chain) derives from a study of somatic mutations in cytotoxic T cells in rheumatoid arthritis. Study context: No treatment had yet been given when patient blood (roughly 28 ml EDTA) was drawn, right after diagnosis.

The CDR3 covers 15 residues. Trimming cost V 6 bases and J 4 bases; bases outside gene matches: 7. The germline V gene has CDR1 MNHEY and CDR2 SVGAGI. Using immunoSEQ multiplex PCR, the repertoire was profiled, and TCRdb retains in-frame clones only, with some absent. Of tens of thousands of clones in the sample, around nine tenths were seen once. The chain has TRBV6-5 and TRBJ2-5, with TRBD2 identical over 11 bases. Sequencing input: CD8+ T cells sorted from blood. This receptor was obtained from an adult with rheumatoid arthritis. In DNA form, the CDR3 reads TGTGCCAGCAGCATTGGGACTAGCGGTGGAGAGACCCAGTACTTC. Translated: CASSIGTSGGETQYF.